This T cell receptor beta chain was sequenced during a study of blood T cell repertoires in COVID-19. Profiling relied on immunoSEQ multiplex PCR, and the TCRdb table lists in-frame clones only, not all of them. There are about 170,000 clones in the sample; 85% occur only once, and about 3.3% lies in the top ten. Between the trimmed V and J ends, which lost 5 bases and 1 base, there was a span of 14 bases. The CDR3 runs 16 residues. Looked up from germline, CDR1 is SGHAT and CDR2 is FQNNGV. The chain recombines TRBV11-2 with TRBJ2-2, with D uncertain. Sequenced material: peripheral blood. This receptor was identified in a human donor with acute or convalescent COVID-19. The donor label of this sample is uncertain. This CDR3 reads CASSPRHDGNTGELFF. The CDR3 DNA sequence: TGTGCCAGCAGCCCCCGACACGATGGGAACACCGGGGAGCTGTTTTTT.